Reported below is one T cell receptor beta chain. The data were taken from a study of blood T cell repertoires in COVID-19. Looking at the study overall: Whether acute or convalescent, the COVID-19 samples came from the United States, Italy and Spain. The analysed material was cDNA or gDNA that came from T cells, B-cell-depleted T cells, or PBMCs.

From germline, CDR1 is MNHNS and CDR2 SASEGT. Trimming took 3 bases from V and 3 from J; bases not matched to a gene: 11. The CDR3 has 17 amino acids. As handled by the study authors: Reference gene primer amplification gave nucleated cell count estimates. The repertoire was sequenced with immunoSEQ multiplex PCR; TCRdb's copy has only in-frame clones and lacks some. That table is the source of V, J and clone size, and D and trimming were worked out from the DNA. The sample has around 84,000 clones, roughly 80% seen once. The J gene is TRBJ1-3, the V gene TRBV6-1; 7 nucleotides align to TRBD1. The source of this sequence is a man older than 75 with active or convalescent COVID-19. The sequencing input was peripheral blood. The CDR3 spells CASSDPRQGGGGNTIYF. The CDR3 region has the DNA TGTGCCAGCAGTGATCCCAGACAGGGTGGAGGTGGAAACACCATATATTTT.